This TCR beta chain was identified during a study of response to subunit inactivated influenza vaccine. Study outcomes and limitations: Few new T cells, the authors suggested, are recruited by each seasonal influenza vaccination.

TCRdb analysed the RT-PCR reads with MiXCR anew, one entry per CDR3 protein. The sample yields about 520,000 distinct CDR3 sequences, around 7.7% seen once. About this clonotype itself: Its antigen is still unknown.

Germline V gene sequence: CDR1 DFQATT, CDR2 SNEGSKA (reference sequence). V shed 0 bases and J shed 7 bases, with 13 bases lying between them. This CDR3 has 15 amino acids. The starting material was PBMCs from blood, obtained less than 30 months after vaccination. The sequence derives from a man between 50 and 75 years old who received an inactivated influenza vaccine. This chain connects TRBV20-1 to TRBJ1-6; weak D call: TRBD1 (5 bases). The CDR3 bases are TGCAGTGCTAGAGATGGAGGGGCAGTCAATTCACCCCTCCACTTT. Amino acid sequence: CSARDGGAVNSPLHF.